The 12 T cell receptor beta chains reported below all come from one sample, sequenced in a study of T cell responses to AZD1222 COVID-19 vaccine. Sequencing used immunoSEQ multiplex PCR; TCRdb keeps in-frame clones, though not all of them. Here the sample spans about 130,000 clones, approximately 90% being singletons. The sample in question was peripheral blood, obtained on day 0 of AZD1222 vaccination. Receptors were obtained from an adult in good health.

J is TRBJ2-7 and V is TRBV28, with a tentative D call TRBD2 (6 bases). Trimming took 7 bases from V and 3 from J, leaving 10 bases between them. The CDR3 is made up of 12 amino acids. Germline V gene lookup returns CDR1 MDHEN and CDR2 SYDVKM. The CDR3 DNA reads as TGTGCCAGCATGACAGCGGGCTACGAGCAGTACTTC. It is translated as CASMTAGYEQYF.

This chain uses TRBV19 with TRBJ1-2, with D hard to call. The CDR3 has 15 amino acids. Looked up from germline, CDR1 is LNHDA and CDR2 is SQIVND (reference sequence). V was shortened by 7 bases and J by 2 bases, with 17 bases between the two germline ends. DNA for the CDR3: TGTGCCAGTATCAATGGGCGACGCGAAAACTATGGCTACACCTTC. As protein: CASINGRRENYGYTF.

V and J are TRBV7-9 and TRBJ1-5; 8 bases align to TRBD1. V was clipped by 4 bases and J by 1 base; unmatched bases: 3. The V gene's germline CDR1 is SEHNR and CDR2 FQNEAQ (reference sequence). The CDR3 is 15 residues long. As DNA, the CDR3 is TGTGCCAGCAGCTCTCAGGGGGCAAGCAATCAGCCCCAGCATTTT. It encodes CASSSQGASNQPQHF.

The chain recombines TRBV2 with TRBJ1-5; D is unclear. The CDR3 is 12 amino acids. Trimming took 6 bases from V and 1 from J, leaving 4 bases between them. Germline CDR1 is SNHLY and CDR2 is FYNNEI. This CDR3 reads CASRNSNQPQHF. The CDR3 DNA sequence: TGTGCCAGCAGGAACAGCAATCAGCCCCAGCATTTT.

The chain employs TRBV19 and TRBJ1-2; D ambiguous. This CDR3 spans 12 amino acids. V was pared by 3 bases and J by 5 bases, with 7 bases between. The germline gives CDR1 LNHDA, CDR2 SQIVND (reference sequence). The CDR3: CASSIEGYGYTF. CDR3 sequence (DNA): TGTGCCAGTAGTATCGAGGGTTATGGCTACACCTTC.

The DNA of the CDR3 is TGTGCCAGCAGCAGGGAGCTCTATGGCTACACCTTC. Encoded protein: CASSRELYGYTF. The chain couples TRBV6-5 to TRBJ1-2; perhaps TRBD1 as D (5 bases). The CDR3 runs to 12 residues. V was cut by 6 bases and J by 4 bases, with 9 bases left in between. CDR1 is MNHEY, CDR2 SVGAGI, per germline.

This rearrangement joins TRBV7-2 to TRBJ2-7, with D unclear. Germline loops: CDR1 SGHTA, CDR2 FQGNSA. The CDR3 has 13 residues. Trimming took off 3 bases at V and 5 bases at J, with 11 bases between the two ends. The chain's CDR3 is CASSLALLNEQYF. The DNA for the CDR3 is TGTGCCAGCAGCTTGGCTCTCCTGAACGAGCAGTACTTC.

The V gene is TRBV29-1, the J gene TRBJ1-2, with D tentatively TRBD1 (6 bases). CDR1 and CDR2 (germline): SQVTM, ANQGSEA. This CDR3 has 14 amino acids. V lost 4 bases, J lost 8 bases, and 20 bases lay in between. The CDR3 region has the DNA TGCAGCGTTGGAGTAGATGGGCAGGGGAGAGGCTACACCTTC. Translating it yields CSVGVDGQGRGYTF.

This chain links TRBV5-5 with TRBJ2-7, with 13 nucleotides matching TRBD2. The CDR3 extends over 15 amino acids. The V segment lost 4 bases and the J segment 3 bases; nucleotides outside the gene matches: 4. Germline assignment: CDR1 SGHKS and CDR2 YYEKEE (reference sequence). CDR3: CASSPGTSGNYEQYF. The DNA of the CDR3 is TGTGCCAGCAGCCCGGGGACTAGCGGGAACTACGAGCAGTACTTC.

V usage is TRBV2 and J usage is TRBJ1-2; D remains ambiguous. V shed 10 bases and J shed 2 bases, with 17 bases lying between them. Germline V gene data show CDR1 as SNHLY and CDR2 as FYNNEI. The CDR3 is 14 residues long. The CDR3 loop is CAITPRQTNYGYTF. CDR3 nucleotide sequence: TGTGCCATCACACCGAGGCAGACGAACTATGGCTACACCTTC.

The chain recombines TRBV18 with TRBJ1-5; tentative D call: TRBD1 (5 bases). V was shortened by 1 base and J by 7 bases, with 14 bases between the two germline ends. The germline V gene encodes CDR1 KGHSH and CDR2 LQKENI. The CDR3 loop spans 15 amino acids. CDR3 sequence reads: CASSPLPPGPQPQHF. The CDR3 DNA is TGTGCCAGCTCACCACTACCCCCAGGGCCCCAGCCCCAGCATTTT.

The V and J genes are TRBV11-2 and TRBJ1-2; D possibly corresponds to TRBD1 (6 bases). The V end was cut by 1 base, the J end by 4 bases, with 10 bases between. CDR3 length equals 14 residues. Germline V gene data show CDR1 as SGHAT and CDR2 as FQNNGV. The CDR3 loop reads CASSLVSGVYGYTF. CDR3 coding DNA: TGTGCCAGCAGCTTAGTCTCAGGGGTCTATGGCTACACCTTC.